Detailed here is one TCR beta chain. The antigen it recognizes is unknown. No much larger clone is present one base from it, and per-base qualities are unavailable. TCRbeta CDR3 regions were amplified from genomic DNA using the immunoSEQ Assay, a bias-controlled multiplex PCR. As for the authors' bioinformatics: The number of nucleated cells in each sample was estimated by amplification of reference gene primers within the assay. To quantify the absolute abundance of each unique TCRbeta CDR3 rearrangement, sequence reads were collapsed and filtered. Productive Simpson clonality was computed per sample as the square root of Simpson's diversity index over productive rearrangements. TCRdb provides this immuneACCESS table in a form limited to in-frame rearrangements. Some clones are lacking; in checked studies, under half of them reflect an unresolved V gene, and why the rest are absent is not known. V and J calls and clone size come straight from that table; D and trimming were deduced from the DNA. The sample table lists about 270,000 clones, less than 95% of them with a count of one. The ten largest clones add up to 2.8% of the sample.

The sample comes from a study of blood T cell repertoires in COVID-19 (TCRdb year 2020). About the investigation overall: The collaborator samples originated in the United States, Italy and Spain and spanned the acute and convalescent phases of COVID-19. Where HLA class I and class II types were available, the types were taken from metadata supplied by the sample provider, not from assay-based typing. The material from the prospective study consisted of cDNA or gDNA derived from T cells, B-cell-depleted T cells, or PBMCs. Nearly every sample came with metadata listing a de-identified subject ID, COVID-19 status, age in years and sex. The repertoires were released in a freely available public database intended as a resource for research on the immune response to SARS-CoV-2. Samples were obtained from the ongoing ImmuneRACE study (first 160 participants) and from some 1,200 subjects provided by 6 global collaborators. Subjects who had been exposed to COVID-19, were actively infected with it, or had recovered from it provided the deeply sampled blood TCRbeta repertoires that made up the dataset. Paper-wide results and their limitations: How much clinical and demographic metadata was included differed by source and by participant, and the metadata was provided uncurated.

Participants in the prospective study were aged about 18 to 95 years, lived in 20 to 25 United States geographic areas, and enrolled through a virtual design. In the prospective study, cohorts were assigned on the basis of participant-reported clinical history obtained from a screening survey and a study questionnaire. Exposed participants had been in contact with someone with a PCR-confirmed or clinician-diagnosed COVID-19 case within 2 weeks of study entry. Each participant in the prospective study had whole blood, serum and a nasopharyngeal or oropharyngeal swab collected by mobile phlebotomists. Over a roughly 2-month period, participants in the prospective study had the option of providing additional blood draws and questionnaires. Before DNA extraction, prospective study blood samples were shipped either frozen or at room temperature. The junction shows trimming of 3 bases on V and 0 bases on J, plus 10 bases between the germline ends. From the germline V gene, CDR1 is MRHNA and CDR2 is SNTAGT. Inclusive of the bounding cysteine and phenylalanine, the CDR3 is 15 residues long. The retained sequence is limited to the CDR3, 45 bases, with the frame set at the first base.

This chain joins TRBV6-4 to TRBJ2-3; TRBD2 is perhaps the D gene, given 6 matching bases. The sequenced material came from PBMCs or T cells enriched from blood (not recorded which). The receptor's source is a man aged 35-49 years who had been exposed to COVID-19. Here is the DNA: TGTGCCAGCAGTGATGCGGGAATAAGCACAGATACGCAGTATTTT. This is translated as CASSDAGISTDTQYF.